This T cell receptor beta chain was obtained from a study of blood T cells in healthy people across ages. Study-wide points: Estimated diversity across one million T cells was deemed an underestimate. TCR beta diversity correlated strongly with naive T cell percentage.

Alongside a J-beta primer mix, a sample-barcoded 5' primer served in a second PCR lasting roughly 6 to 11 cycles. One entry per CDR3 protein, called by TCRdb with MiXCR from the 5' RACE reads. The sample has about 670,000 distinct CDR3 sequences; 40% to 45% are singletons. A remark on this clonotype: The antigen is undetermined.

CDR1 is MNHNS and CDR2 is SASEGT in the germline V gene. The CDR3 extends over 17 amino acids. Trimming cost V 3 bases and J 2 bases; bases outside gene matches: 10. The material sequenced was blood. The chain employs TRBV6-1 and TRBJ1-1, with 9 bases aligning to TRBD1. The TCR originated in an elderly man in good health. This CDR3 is CASSDASDRGFNTEAFF. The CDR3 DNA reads TGTGCCAGCAGTGACGCTTCGGACAGGGGATTTAACACTGAAGCTTTCTTT.